The source of this TCR beta chain is a study of blood T cell repertoires in COVID-19. Study summary: The United States, Italy and Spain supplied acute and convalescent COVID-19 samples. The cDNA or gDNA used as material had been derived from T cells, B-cell-depleted T cells, or PBMCs.

In the source study's methods: It was from reference gene primer amplification that nucleated cell counts were estimated. Clones were read by immunoSEQ multiplex PCR, and TCRdb kept only the in-frame ones, dropping some. V, J and clone size reflect that table, while D and trimming were determined from the DNA. The sample records approximately 290,000 clones, roughly 90% being singletons. V lost 2 bases to trimming and J lost 9 bases; unmatched junction nucleotides: 5. The CDR3 has 15 residues. CDR1 is MRHNA, CDR2 SNTAGT, per germline. The sequencing input was peripheral blood. V gene TRBV6-4 combines with J gene TRBJ2-1, with 12 nucleotides matching TRBD2. This receptor was identified in a woman aged 25 to 39 with COVID-19, enrolled during active disease. The CDR3 spells CASSDALAGGSEQFF. In nucleotides, the CDR3 is TGTGCCAGCAGTGACGCCCTAGCGGGGGGGTCTGAGCAGTTCTTC.